The 32 T cell receptor beta chains given below trace back to one sample, sequenced in a study of CD8 T cells in ankylosing spondylitis. Each CDR3 protein gets one entry after TCRdb re-called the 5' RACE reads with MiXCR. Of 15,000 to 20,000 distinct CDR3 sequences listed, less than 9.5% are singletons. Material: blood. These receptors came from a male donor with ankylosing spondylitis or in good health (not recorded which).

In this sample, this clonotype turned up many times. The chain couples TRBV27 to TRBJ2-1; D is undetermined. V lost 6 bases, J lost 0 bases, and 12 bases lay in between. CDR1 is MNHEY, CDR2 SMNVEV, per germline (reference sequence). CDR3 length: 15 amino acids. CDR3 in DNA: TGTGCCAGCAGCCCATTAACTGCCTCCTACAATGAGCAGTTCTTC. Its protein product is CASSPLTASYNEQFF.

This clonotype was observed at least ten times. V and J are TRBV24-1 and TRBJ2-7; D remains unclear. The V gene's germline CDR1 is KGHDR and CDR2 SFDVKD. The CDR3 is made up of 18 amino acids. Trimming took 0 bases from V and 0 from J, leaving 17 bases between them. DNA for the CDR3: TGTGCCACCAGTGATTTGCCTGTTTGGGCAGGAAGCTCCTACGAGCAGTACGTC. Its translation: CATSDLPVWAGSSYEQYV.

This clonotype turned up a few times. The chain is built from TRBV29-1 and TRBJ2-3; the D gene is possibly TRBD2 (5 bases). Germline V gene lookup returns CDR1 SQVTM and CDR2 ANQGSEA. There are 14 residues in the CDR3. CDR3 in amino acids: CSCNGELVADTQYF. The CDR3 coding sequence is TGCAGTTGTAACGGGGAGTTAGTTGCGGATACGCAGTATTTT.

V and J are TRBV20-1 and TRBJ2-1; D is unresolved. Germline V CDR1 and CDR2: DFQATT, SNEGSKA (reference sequence). This CDR3 is built from 12 residues. The V end lost 5 bases, the J end lost 9 bases, and 14 bases lay between the germline ends. The CDR3 DNA reads as TGCAGTGCTCCTGCGAGCGTGGGTGAGCAGTTCTTC. This codes for CSAPASVGEQFF.

The table lists this clonotype with a few counts. The gene calls are TRBV20-1 and TRBJ2-1, with D tentatively TRBD2 (7 bases). V was clipped by 2 bases and J by 8 bases, with 16 bases between them. Germline CDR1 DFQATT, CDR2 SNEGSKA (reference sequence). The CDR3 runs to 14 residues. CDR3 sequence reads: CSARRGGGQYEQFF. For the CDR3, the DNA is TGCAGTGCTAGAAGGGGCGGGGGCCAATATGAGCAGTTCTTC.

The chain is built from TRBV9 and TRBJ2-3; the match to TRBD1 covers 7 bases. Germline V CDR1 and CDR2: SGDLS, YYNGEE. The V gene end was trimmed by 2 bases and the J gene end by 7 bases; junction bases not matched to a gene: 7. This CDR3 has 14 residues. In nucleotides, the CDR3 is TGTGCCAGCAGCGTTAGTCAGGGGGTAAATACGCAGTATTTT. This gives the protein CASSVSQGVNTQYF.

This clonotype was observed at least ten times. The chain has TRBV3-1 and TRBJ2-1; maybe TRBD1 (6 bases). V dropped 6 bases and J dropped 6 bases, with 18 bases sitting between them. Germline V lookup: CDR1 LGHDT, CDR2 YNNKEL (reference sequence). The CDR3 contains 15 residues. CDR3 nucleotide sequence: TGTGCCAGCAGAGGCCAGACCGGACAGTTCAATGAGCAGTTCTTC. It yields the protein CASRGQTGQFNEQFF.

The chain joins TRBV24-1 to TRBJ1-2, with D possibly being TRBD1 (5 bases). Trimming left V 1 base short and J 8 bases short, with 16 bases between. The germline V gene has CDR1 KGHDR and CDR2 SFDVKD. CDR3 length equals 15 residues. CDR3: CATSDLAGPARGYTF. CDR3 sequence (DNA): TGTGCCACCAGTGATTTAGCAGGGCCAGCGCGCGGCTACACCTTC.

The chain couples TRBV27 to TRBJ2-7; no definite D call. Trimming stripped 0 bases from V and 0 bases from J, with 9 bases between. The CDR3 is 15 residues long. Germline CDR1 MNHEY, CDR2 SMNVEV (reference sequence). In DNA, the CDR3 is TGTGCCAGCAGTTTATCGTCACAAAGCTCCTACGAGCAGTACGTC. This encodes CASSLSSQSSYEQYV.

The rearrangement uses TRBV5-1 and TRBJ2-2; 7 nucleotides align to TRBD2. J was trimmed by 0 bases and V by 3 bases; bases with no gene match: 2. There are 15 residues in the CDR3. Germline V gene sequence: CDR1 SGHRS, CDR2 YFSETQ. In nucleotides, the CDR3 is TGCGCCAGCAGCTCTAGCGGTACGAACACCGGGGAGCTGTTTTTT. It specifies CASSSSGTNTGELFF.

This clonotype was counted only a few times. The V gene is TRBV5-1, the J gene TRBJ2-5; 7 nucleotides match TRBD1. V lost 4 bases and J lost 0; bases outside the gene matches: 3. The CDR3 runs to 14 residues. CDR1 SGHRS and CDR2 YFSETQ come from the germline V gene. The CDR3 here is CASSPGQNQETQYF. CDR3 sequence (DNA): TGCGCCAGCAGCCCGGGACAGAACCAAGAGACCCAGTACTTC.

The CDR3 region is CASSLNPLGDTQYF. CDR3 nucleotides: TGTGCCAGCAGCTTAAACCCTCTAGGGGATACGCAGTATTTT. The chain links TRBV11-2 to TRBJ2-3; no reliable D call. Germline assignment: CDR1 SGHAT and CDR2 FQNNGV. Between the trimmed V and J ends, which lost 2 bases and 6 bases, there was a span of 12 bases. There are 14 residues in the CDR3.

This clonotype was counted at least ten times. The V and J genes are TRBV12-3 or TRBV12-4 and TRBJ2-2, with D possibly being TRBD1 or TRBD2 (6 bases each). The length of the CDR3 is 12 residues. Trimming shortened V by 7 bases and J by 4 bases, and 7 bases separated the two germline ends. This CDR3 is CASKGGTGELFF. CDR3 nucleotide sequence: TGTGCCAGCAAGGGGGGCACCGGGGAGCTGTTTTTT.

This clonotype showed up just a few times. This chain joins TRBV10-3 and TRBJ2-5, with D possibly called TRBD1 or TRBD2 (5 bases each). V shed 4 bases and J shed 5 bases, with 11 bases lying between them. In germline, CDR1 is ENHRY, CDR2 SYGVKD. The CDR3 is 13 residues long. The CDR3 sequence: CAISGSGSETQYF. The CDR3 nucleotides read TGTGCCATCAGTGGGTCAGGGAGCGAGACCCAGTACTTC.

The V call is TRBV6-5, the J call TRBJ2-1, with D possibly matching TRBD1 (5 bases). The V end was cut by 3 bases, the J end by 2 bases, with 11 bases between. Germline CDR1 MNHEY, CDR2 SVGAGI. This CDR3 comprises 15 residues. The CDR3 reads CASSYGDSTYNEQFF. The CDR3 DNA is TGTGCCAGCAGTTATGGCGACAGTACCTACAATGAGCAGTTCTTC.

A note on this clonotype: A read error may explain this, as a much larger clone is one base away. The chain is built from TRBV6-6 and TRBJ2-3; no definite D call. Germline lookup yields CDR1 MNHNY and CDR2 SVGAGI (reference sequence). This CDR3 spans 12 amino acids. In nucleotides, the CDR3 is TGTGCCAGCAGTACGCACACAGATGCGCAGTATTTT. Translating gives CASSTHTDAQYF.

This rearrangement joins TRBV6-6 to TRBJ1-1; D ambiguous. V was trimmed by 8 bases and J by 6 bases, leaving 16 bases between them. The CDR3 runs 13 residues. CDR1 is MNHNY, CDR2 SVGAGI, per germline (reference sequence). CDR3 region: CASGPDPRAEAFF. The CDR3 nucleotides are TGTGCCAGCGGCCCAGACCCGAGGGCTGAAGCTTTCTTT.

This clonotype was seen repeatedly, ten times or more. The rearrangement joins TRBV25-1 to TRBJ2-7, with a possible D match to TRBD2 (6 bases). Trimming took 4 bases from V and 4 from J, leaving 11 bases between them. The CDR3 spans 13 residues. Germline CDR1 MGHDK, CDR2 SYGVNS. CDR3 sequence (DNA): TGTGCCAGCAGTGGGGATAGCGGATACGAGCAGTACTTC. The encoded protein is CASSGDSGYEQYF.

This clonotype was observed at least ten times. V and J are TRBV28 and TRBJ1-1; 8 nucleotides align to TRBD1. Germline V gene sequence: CDR1 MDHEN, CDR2 SYDVKM. Trimming took 5 bases from V and 11 from J; bases not matched to a gene: 13. This CDR3 region has 14 residues. CDR3 DNA sequence: TGTGCCAGCAGTCGGAGGACAGGGAGTATTTTGGCTTTCTTT. Protein sequence: CASSRRTGSILAFF.

This clonotype was detected only a few times. The chain uses TRBV7-2 and TRBJ2-2; D is unclear. The V gene's germline CDR1 is SGHTA and CDR2 FQGNSA. The V end lost 4 bases, the J end lost 6 bases, and 12 bases lay between the germline ends. CDR3 size: 14 residues. This CDR3 is CASSSQIQSGELFF. DNA for the CDR3: TGTGCCAGCAGCTCTCAAATTCAATCCGGGGAGCTGTTTTTT.

There are many counts of this clonotype. The chain couples TRBV6-5 to TRBJ1-1; TRBD1 agrees at 9 bases. V lost 4 bases to trimming and J lost 6 bases; unmatched junction nucleotides: 6. There are 14 residues in the CDR3. Germline V gives CDR1 MNHEY, CDR2 SVGAGI. Here the CDR3 DNA reads TGTGCCAGCAGTTTACAGGGGGCTGCCGCTGAAGCTTTCTTT. This codes for CASSLQGAAAEAFF.

This clonotype was detected only a few times. The genes are TRBV12-3 or TRBV12-4 and TRBJ1-5; D is unclear. Between the trimmed V and J ends, which lost 6 bases and 7 bases, there was a span of 10 bases. This CDR3 has 12 amino acids. The CDR3 is CASRAGGQPQHF. The CDR3 coding sequence is TGTGCCAGCAGAGCAGGAGGGCAGCCCCAGCATTTT.

This clonotype was seen more than once but under ten times. The genes are TRBV4-2 and TRBJ2-3; perhaps D is TRBD1 or TRBD2 (6 bases each). CDR1 and CDR2 from the germline V gene are LGHNA and YNFKEQ. Trimming took 1 base from V and 0 from J, leaving 8 bases between them. The CDR3 is 15 amino acids. The CDR3 sequence: CASSQGGASTDTQYF. CDR3 DNA: TGTGCCAGCAGCCAAGGGGGGGCAAGCACAGATACGCAGTATTTT.

V gene TRBV28 combines with J gene TRBJ1-5; no definite D call. CDR1 and CDR2 from the germline V gene are MDHEN and SYDVKM. Trimming took 4 bases from V and 8 from J, leaving 9 bases between them. The CDR3 sequence is 12 residues long. The CDR3 nucleotides are TGTGCCAGCAGTTCCTCTGGGAAGCCCCAGCATTTT. Its protein product is CASSSSGKPQHF.

This clonotype was seen a few times. The chain links TRBV10-3 to TRBJ2-1; 7 bases are shared with TRBD1. The CDR3 covers 13 residues. Per the germline V gene, CDR1 is ENHRY and CDR2 is SYGVKD. The ends lost 11 bases at V and 8 bases at J; junction bases unmatched: 12. In nucleotides, the CDR3 is TGTGCCCTCCGGGACAGAACCTTCCATGAGCAGTTCTTC. Encoded protein: CALRDRTFHEQFF.

This clonotype was counted ten times or more. The chain is built from TRBV6-5 and TRBJ2-3; D is unclear. V was trimmed by 5 bases and J by 0 bases, leaving 6 bases between them. The CDR3 spans 13 residues. Germline CDR1 MNHEY, CDR2 SVGAGI. As DNA, the CDR3 is TGTGCCAGCAGTCGCACAAGCACAGATACGCAGTATTTT. Translating gives CASSRTSTDTQYF.

This clonotype appeared many times. The genes are TRBV20-1 and TRBJ2-1, with 7 bases aligning to TRBD2. The germline CDR1 and CDR2 sequences are DFQATT and SNEGSKA (reference sequence). CDR3 length equals 15 residues. V shed 2 bases and J 3 bases; nucleotides not matched to a gene: 7. CDR3 loop: CSARKAGRSYNEQFF. The CDR3, as DNA: TGCAGTGCTAGAAAAGCGGGGCGAAGCTACAATGAGCAGTTCTTC.

This clonotype was seen many times. Germline and junction disagree at one end, which may indicate a read error. The CDR3, as DNA: TGCAGTGCTAGTTCTCAGGCCCCGGACGTTTCCTTC. It encodes CSASSQAPDVSF. The V call is TRBV20-1, the J call TRBJ1-2; D unresolved. Per germline, CDR1 DFQATT and CDR2 SNEGSKA (reference sequence). This CDR3 region has 12 residues.

This clonotype was observed a handful of times. V is TRBV2 and J is TRBJ2-5; D is perhaps TRBD2 (6 bases). V lost 8 bases, J lost 3 bases, and 10 bases lay in between. The CDR3 is 12 residues long. Germline V gene lookup returns CDR1 SNHLY and CDR2 FYNNEI. The CDR3 nucleotides read TGTGCCAGCGGACGGACTAAAGAGACCCAGTACTTC. This sequence encodes CASGRTKETQYF.

The chain joins TRBV5-1 to TRBJ2-5; the D gene is possibly TRBD2 (5 bases). The germline CDR1 and CDR2 sequences are SGHRS and YFSETQ. The length of the CDR3 is 15 residues. V lost 3 bases and J 3 bases, leaving 15 bases between the germline ends. The CDR3 region is CASSSPGSPKETQYF. The CDR3 DNA reads TGCGCCAGCAGCTCTCCGGGATCCCCAAAAGAGACCCAGTACTTC.

This clonotype turned up a few times. This chain joins TRBV28 and TRBJ2-2, with 8 bases aligning to TRBD2. This CDR3 region has 15 residues. CDR1 is MDHEN and CDR2 is SYDVKM in the germline V gene. J lost 9 bases, V lost 1 base, and 7 bases had no gene match. CDR3 DNA sequence: TGTGCCAGCAGTTTATTCGCGGGGGGAAATCGGGAGCTGTTTTTT. The encoded protein is CASSLFAGGNRELFF. Full variable domain (remainder filled in from reference TRBV28 and TRBJ2-2): DVKVTQSSRYLVKRTGEKVFLECVQDMDHENMFWYRQDPGLGLRLIYFSYDVKMKEKGDIPEGYSVSREKKERFSLILESASTNQTSMYLCASSLFAGGNRELFFGEGSRLTVL.

This clonotype was recorded a few times. V is TRBV5-1 and J is TRBJ2-3; TRBD1 matches at 7 bases. The CDR3 covers 14 residues. Germline lookup yields CDR1 SGHRS and CDR2 YFSETQ. V shed 3 bases, J shed 1 base, and the junction held 2 bases outside the gene matches. CDR3 in DNA: TGCGCCAGCAGCTCCCAGGGGGGCACAGATACGCAGTATTTT. Translation: CASSSQGGTDTQYF.